The 29 T cell receptor beta chains below all came from one sample that was sequenced in a study of blood T cells in healthy people across ages. Then a second PCR, running roughly 6 to 12 cycles, was carried out with a sample-barcoded 5' primer and a J-beta primer mix. TCRdb reprocessed the 5' RACE reads via MiXCR and lists one record per CDR3 protein. The sample holds about 1.1 million distinct CDR3 sequences, 35% to 40% seen once. The specimen was blood. Receptors were obtained from a young man in good health.

V usage is TRBV6-2 or TRBV6-3 and J usage is TRBJ1-1, with TRBD1 matching 8 bases. Losses at the gene ends were 8 bases for V and 0 bases for J; bases not matched to a gene: 17. Per the germline V gene, CDR1 is MNHEY and CDR2 is SVGEGT. The CDR3 is 18 residues long. The CDR3 nucleotides are TGTGCCAGCCTTAAACGGGACAGGTCCTCAACTATGAACACTGAAGCTTTCTTT. Translated, it gives CASLKRDRSSTMNTEAFF.

The chain has TRBV24-1 and TRBJ2-1; 7 positions agree with TRBD2. The CDR3 contains 13 residues. J was trimmed by 9 bases and V by 7 bases; bases with no gene match: 8. CDR1 KGHDR and CDR2 SFDVKD come from the germline V gene. In nucleotides, the CDR3 is TGTGCCACCAGCTGGGGTGGGGGGGGTGAGCAGTTCTTC. This encodes CATSWGGGGEQFF.

The chain uses TRBV2 and TRBJ2-2; tentative D call: TRBD1 (5 bases). Trimming stripped 3 bases from V and 1 base from J, with 9 bases between. The CDR3 consists of 15 residues. Looked up from germline, CDR1 is SNHLY and CDR2 is FYNNEI. The CDR3 nucleotides are TGTGCCAGCAGTGAGGGGCCCGAGAACACCGGGGAGCTGTTTTTT. Amino acids: CASSEGPENTGELFF.

Only one count was recorded for this clonotype. The chain has TRBV30 and TRBJ2-1; TRBD2 matches at 8 bases. The J segment lost 1 base and the V segment lost 4 bases, leaving 3 bases of the junction unmatched. The CDR3 covers 14 residues. The V gene's germline CDR1 is GTSNPN and CDR2 SVGIG (reference sequence). CDR3 in amino acids: CAWTPGGSYNEQFF. CDR3 DNA: TGTGCCTGGACGCCGGGGGGGTCCTACAATGAGCAGTTCTTC.

The CDR3 sequence: CASSQEPRDRGTEAFF. Here the CDR3 DNA reads TGTGCCAGCAGCCAAGAACCCCGGGACAGGGGCACTGAAGCTTTCTTT. The genes are TRBV14 and TRBJ1-1, with 10 bases aligning to TRBD1. In germline, CDR1 is SGHDN, CDR2 FVKESK. V shed 0 bases and J 4 bases; nucleotides not matched to a gene: 5. CDR3 length: 16 amino acids.

This clonotype has more than one count but fewer than ten. CDR3 DNA sequence: TGCAGTGCTAGGGAAGGAAGAGAAGCTAACTATGGCTACACCTTC. Amino acid sequence: CSAREGREANYGYTF. This chain links TRBV20-1 with TRBJ1-2; no reliable D call. Germline assignment: CDR1 DFQATT and CDR2 SNEGSKA (reference sequence). The CDR3 covers 15 residues. The V end lost 3 bases, the J end lost 0 bases, and 14 bases lay between the germline ends.

The chain uses TRBV6-2 or TRBV6-3 and TRBJ2-1; the match to TRBD2 covers 7 bases. The CDR3 runs to 13 residues. Germline V gene lookup returns CDR1 MNHEY and CDR2 SVGEGT. Unmatched junction bases numbered 6, after V lost 4 bases and J lost 9 bases. Written as DNA, the CDR3 is TGTGCCAGCAGTTGGACTAGGGGCAGTGAGCAGTTCTTC. Its translation is CASSWTRGSEQFF.

This rearrangement joins TRBV9 to TRBJ1-1, with no clear D. CDR3 length: 15 residues. Germline V lookup: CDR1 SGDLS, CDR2 YYNGEE. The V and J ends lost 0 bases and 0 bases respectively, with 9 bases between them. The DNA for the CDR3 is TGTGCCAGCAGCGTAGCGTCGGGGTTGAACACTGAAGCTTTCTTT. It is translated as CASSVASGLNTEAFF.

This clonotype showed up just a few times. The chain has TRBV4-2 and TRBJ2-1, with D perhaps TRBD2 (5 bases). Trimming removed 0 bases from V and 8 bases from J, with 11 bases in between. Germline V gives CDR1 LGHNA, CDR2 YNFKEQ. This CDR3 has 14 residues. CDR3 DNA: TGTGCCAGCAGCCAAGAACTAGGCCGAGATGAGCAGTTCTTC. Translation gives CASSQELGRDEQFF.

This clonotype has more than one count but fewer than ten. Sequence at one end of the junction differs from germline and may be a read error. The CDR3 nucleotides read TGCGCCAGCAGCCAAGAAGCCGGGGCCAACGTCCTGACTTTC. This codes for CASSQEAGANVLTF. The rearrangement links TRBV3-1 to TRBJ2-6; D gene uncertain. This CDR3 is built from 14 residues. Germline values: CDR1 LGHDT, CDR2 YNNKEL (reference sequence).

This clonotype was seen more than once but under ten times. This chain links TRBV11-2 with TRBJ1-4; D perhaps matches TRBD1 (6 bases). Germline V gives CDR1 SGHAT, CDR2 FQNNGV. V dropped 5 bases and J dropped 6 bases, with 19 bases sitting between them. The CDR3 has 16 amino acids. CDR3 DNA: TGTGCCAGCAGCCGAAATTACAGGGCTTGGGATGAAAAACTGTTTTTT. It codes for CASSRNYRAWDEKLFF.

This clonotype occurred a few times. The rearrangement joins TRBV6-2 or TRBV6-3 to TRBJ2-1; 9 nucleotides align to TRBD2. Germline CDR1 MNHEY, CDR2 SVGEGT. V dropped 7 bases and J dropped 0; count of bases not matched to a gene: 7. The CDR3 totals 16 residues. CDR3 sequence reads: CASTGTSLTSYNEQFF. The CDR3 nucleotides are TGTGCCAGCACTGGGACTAGCTTGACCTCCTACAATGAGCAGTTCTTC.

This chain uses TRBV28 with TRBJ1-1; D is undetermined. V lost 7 bases and J 2 bases, leaving 11 bases between the germline ends. The CDR3 spans 13 residues. Germline-derived CDR1 and CDR2 are MDHEN and SYDVKM. CDR3 in amino acids: CASMLPVNTEAFF. Written as DNA, the CDR3 is TGTGCCAGCATGCTCCCCGTTAACACTGAAGCTTTCTTT.

The table lists this clonotype with a few counts. The chain recombines TRBV4-1 with TRBJ2-5; perhaps TRBD2 as D (6 bases). Trimming removed 2 bases at V and 2 bases at J, with 12 bases between. The CDR3 runs 15 residues. The V gene's germline CDR1 is MGHRA and CDR2 YSYEKL. DNA for the CDR3: TGCGCCAGCAGCCAAAGACTAGGGAAACAAGAGACCCAGTACTTC. This gives the protein CASSQRLGKQETQYF.

The sample holds one count of this clonotype. This sequence joins TRBV6-2 or TRBV6-3 and TRBJ2-4; a possible D gene is TRBD2 (7 bases). This CDR3 is built from 11 residues. CDR1 and CDR2 (germline): MNHEY, SVGEGT. Trimming took off 7 bases at V and 15 bases at J, with 16 bases between the two ends. CDR3 in DNA: TGTGCCAGCACCAACGGGGGGCAGCGGTACTTC. Protein: CASTNGGQRYF.

In DNA form, the CDR3 reads TGTGCCAGCAGTCCCCGAGGGGCCCTCGGCCTCAAAAACATTCAGTACTTC. This translates into CASSPRGALGLKNIQYF. V and J are TRBV27 and TRBJ2-4; D may be TRBD1 or TRBD2 (5 bases each). The V end lost 5 bases, the J end lost 3 bases, and 20 bases lay between the germline ends. The CDR3 consists of 17 residues. The germline CDR1 and CDR2 sequences are MNHEY and SMNVEV (reference sequence).

This clonotype was observed a few times. The V gene is TRBV12-3 or TRBV12-4, the J gene TRBJ1-2, with D unresolved. This CDR3 comprises 15 residues. Trimming removed 5 bases from V and 8 bases from J, with 21 bases in between. The CDR3 DNA is TGTGCCAGCAGTGTCGACTTCCGAGTCCCTAGAGGCTACACCTTC. It is translated as CASSVDFRVPRGYTF.

V gene TRBV5-4 combines with J gene TRBJ1-2, with TRBD1 identical over 7 bases. J was trimmed by 13 bases and V by 0 bases; bases with no gene match: 6. This CDR3 spans 12 amino acids. Germline-derived CDR1 and CDR2 are SGHNT and YYREEE (reference sequence). The CDR3 spells CASSLDSGDSTF. CDR3 nucleotide sequence: TGTGCCAGCAGCTTGGACAGCGGGGACAGCACCTTC.

V gene TRBV5-1 combines with J gene TRBJ2-5; no clear D. The J call is doubtful: the DNA matches TRBJ2-7 better. The CDR3 length is 13 residues. The germline V gene encodes CDR1 SGHRS and CDR2 YFSETQ. The chain's CDR3 is CASSLESGFEQYF. Written as DNA, the CDR3 is TGCGCCAGCAGCTTGGAGTCTGGGTTCGAGCAGTACTTC.

V usage is TRBV28 and J usage is TRBJ2-3; the match to TRBD2 covers 10 bases. Germline V lookup: CDR1 MDHEN, CDR2 SYDVKM. The CDR3 is made up of 15 amino acids. The V and J ends lost 7 bases and 3 bases, in that order; junction bases with no gene match: 7. In DNA form, the CDR3 reads TGTGCCAGCAAAGGAGCGGGAGGGTTTACAGATACGCAGTATTTT. It is translated as CASKGAGGFTDTQYF.

This clonotype has a count of ten or more. The rearrangement links TRBV10-3 to TRBJ2-5; D might be TRBD1 (5 bases). Germline V gives CDR1 ENHRY, CDR2 SYGVKD. The CDR3 is made up of 13 amino acids. V was pared by 5 bases and J by 4 bases, with 11 bases between. The CDR3 protein is CAISSPGSETQYF. The CDR3 DNA reads TGTGCCATCAGTTCCCCAGGGTCAGAGACCCAGTACTTC.

V gene TRBV2 combines with J gene TRBJ1-2; weak D call: TRBD1 (5 bases). There are 14 residues in the CDR3. V was shortened by 4 bases and J by 0 bases, with 9 bases between the two germline ends. The V gene's germline CDR1 is SNHLY and CDR2 FYNNEI. This CDR3 reads CASSGTTTNYGYTF. CDR3 nucleotides: TGTGCCAGCAGTGGGACAACAACTAACTATGGCTACACCTTC.

V and J are TRBV27 and TRBJ1-5; TRBD1 might be the D (6 bases). The CDR3 is 14 amino acids. Trimming took off 8 bases at V and 5 bases at J, with 16 bases between the two ends. In germline, CDR1 is MNHEY, CDR2 SMNVEV (reference sequence). The CDR3, as DNA: TGTGCCAGCCGAACAGGGACATCCCATCAGCCCCAGCATTTT. Its protein is CASRTGTSHQPQHF.

The chain recombines TRBV6-5 with TRBJ1-4; the D is unclear. This CDR3 has 11 amino acids. V was shortened by 5 bases and J by 5 bases, with 3 bases between the two germline ends. The V gene's germline CDR1 is MNHEY and CDR2 SVGAGI. This CDR3 reads CASSNNEKLFF. The CDR3 coding sequence is TGTGCCAGCAGTAACAATGAAAAACTGTTTTTT.

This chain uses TRBV4-3 with TRBJ1-4; D is unresolved. Germline loops: CDR1 LGHNA, CDR2 YSLEER. Trimming removed 0 bases from V and 0 bases from J, with 11 bases in between. This CDR3 has 17 amino acids. The CDR3 nucleotides read TGCGCCAGCAGCCAAGATCCGGAGACCGCAACTAATGAAAAACTGTTTTTT. This codes for CASSQDPETATNEKLFF.

In its sample, this clonotype was seen many times. This rearrangement joins TRBV2 to TRBJ1-2; TRBD1 might be the D (5 bases). The germline gives CDR1 SNHLY, CDR2 FYNNEI. Trimming stripped 7 bases from V and 2 bases from J, with 17 bases between. CDR3 length: 15 residues. Here the CDR3 reads CASNQGASRNYGYTF. In DNA, the CDR3 is TGTGCCAGCAACCAAGGGGCCAGCAGAAACTATGGCTACACCTTC.

This clonotype was seen at least ten times. This rearrangement joins TRBV27 to TRBJ2-6, with D hard to call. The germline gives CDR1 MNHEY, CDR2 SMNVEV (reference sequence). Deletions cut 3 bases from V and 3 bases from J, with 3 bases between. This CDR3 spans 13 amino acids. CDR3 loop: CASSLIGANVLTF. The CDR3 region has the DNA TGTGCCAGCAGTTTGATTGGGGCCAACGTCCTGACTTTC.

The V and J genes are TRBV4-3 and TRBJ2-4, with 10 bases identical to TRBD2. TRBJ2-7 explains the end of the DNA better; the J call may be wrong. This CDR3 contains 17 residues. Per the germline V gene, CDR1 is LGHNA and CDR2 is YSLEER. CDR3 coding DNA: TGCGCCAGCAGCCAAGAACTAGCGGGGCGTCCGTCCTACGAGCAGTACTTC. This encodes CASSQELAGRPSYEQYF.

This clonotype was picked up many times. One junction end does not reproduce the germline sequence, and a read error may be involved. The chain carries TRBV12-3 or TRBV12-4 and TRBJ2-7, with a tentative D call TRBD2 (7 bases). The CDR3 sequence is 14 residues long. The CDR3 region is CASSLAGGPYEQYF. The CDR3 bases are TGTGCCAGCAGCTTAGCCGGGGGGCCCTACGAGCAGTACTTC.